Below, one TCR beta chain is given with its context. Its antigen is unknown. Base qualities were left out, and no much larger clone turns up one base away. This sample stems from a study of CD4 T cell repertoires in COVID-19 (TCRdb year 2021). Background for the entire study: To analyze cross-reactivity, CFSE-low cells were expanded with IL-2 for less than 11 days and then labeled again and restimulated with spike proteins from other coronaviruses. Naturally processed CD4+ T cell responses to SARS-CoV-2 spike and nucleoprotein were characterized in COVID-19-recovered individuals, and clonal composition was assessed by TCR Vbeta sequencing. TCR Vbeta repertoire analysis of SARS-CoV-2-reactive T cells was conducted at the subset level in a few recovered individuals.

What the research found in general, with its limitations: Consistent with cross-reactivity, between roughly 7 and 28% of SARS-CoV-2 clonotypes also showed up in secondary cultures stimulated with SARS-CoV and/or HKU1 spike. Several of the most expanded SARS-CoV-2-reactive clonotypes were found to be shared between two or all three memory subsets, suggesting intraclonal diversification.

From the cysteine up to the phenylalanine, the CDR3 has a length of 15 residues. The sequence is cut down to CDR3 DNA, 45 bases in frame from base 1. Trimming at the junction amounts to 6 bases on V and 2 bases on J, and the germline ends lie 17 bases apart. Based on the germline V gene, the CDR1 and CDR2 sequences are MDHEN and SYDVKM. Libraries were constructed by the immunoSEQ multiplex PCR assay. Processing in the source paper ran as follows. The Chao-Jaccard similarity index and the number of shared clonotypes were used to measure repertoire overlap between subsets. In its TCRdb copy, this immuneACCESS table keeps in-frame sequences only and misses some clones. Where compared with another copy, unresolved V genes explain less than half of these, and the others have no known cause. V and J calls and clone size are given by that table; D and trimming were obtained from the DNA. The sample table records around 23,000 clones; 93% of these occur just once. The top ten clones comprise 0.65% to 0.8% of the sample.

Uncultured memory T cell samples were subjected to sequencing directly after ex vivo isolation. CD4+ total memory, central memory, effector memory and circulating T follicular helper cells were isolated from peripheral blood mononuclear cells. This chain joins TRBV28 to TRBJ2-7; perhaps TRBD2 is the D gene, with 5 bases matching. This specimen was circulating follicular helper CD4+ T cells (cTfh) from blood, taken before the COVID-19 pandemic. Explained via the paper, the cell subset or site label denotes: circulating T follicular helper cells. The TCR sequence derives from a human donor who had COVID-19. The nucleotide sequence is TGTGCCAGCAGCAAAACCGAGGGAGCTGCCTACGAGCAGTACTTC. It encodes CASSKTEGAAYEQYF.